This TCR beta chain was documented in a study of blood T cell dynamics during melanoma immunotherapy. Study-level findings and limits: At W3, later disease-control patients showed bifurcated PBMC repertoire changes, unlike progressors.

The CDR3 length is 17 residues. The V segment lost 2 bases and the J segment 5 bases; nucleotides outside the gene matches: 9. From germline, CDR1 is SEHNR and CDR2 FQNEAQ (reference sequence). Worth noting for this clone: No antigen is known for it.

Sequencing was performed with immunoSEQ multiplex PCR; in TCRdb, only in-frame clones are kept and a portion is missing. The sample contains roughly 2,700 clones, around 85% of which appear only once. Time point denoted: week 3, after first cycle of checkpoint inhibitor. The receptor's source is a human donor with melanoma. This specimen consisted of blood, obtained from a patient treated with checkpoint blockade. The chain carries TRBV7-9 and TRBJ2-1; 10 nucleotides align to TRBD2. This chain's CDR3 is CASSLWSLAGADNEQFF. The CDR3 DNA reads TGTGCCAGCAGCTTATGGAGTCTAGCGGGAGCCGACAATGAGCAGTTCTTC. Supplemented by reference TRBV7-9 and TRBJ2-1, the full variable domain reads DTGVSQNPRHKITKRGQNVTFRCDPISEHNRLYWYRQTLGQGPEFLTYFQNEAQLEKSRLLSDRFSAERPKGSFSTLEIQRTEQGDSAMYLCASSLWSLAGADNEQFFGPGTRLTVL.